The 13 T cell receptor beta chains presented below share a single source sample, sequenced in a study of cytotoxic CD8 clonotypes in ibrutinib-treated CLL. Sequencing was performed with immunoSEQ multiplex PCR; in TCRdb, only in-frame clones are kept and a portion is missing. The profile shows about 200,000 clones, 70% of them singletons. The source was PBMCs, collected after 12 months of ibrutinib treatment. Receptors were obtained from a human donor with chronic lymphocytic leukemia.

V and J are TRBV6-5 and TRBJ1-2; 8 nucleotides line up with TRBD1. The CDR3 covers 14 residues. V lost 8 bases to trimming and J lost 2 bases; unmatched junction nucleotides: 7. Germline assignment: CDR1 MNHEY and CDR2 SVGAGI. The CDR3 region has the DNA TGTGCCAGCGAAGCCGGACAGGGAAACTATGGCTACACCTTC. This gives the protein CASEAGQGNYGYTF.

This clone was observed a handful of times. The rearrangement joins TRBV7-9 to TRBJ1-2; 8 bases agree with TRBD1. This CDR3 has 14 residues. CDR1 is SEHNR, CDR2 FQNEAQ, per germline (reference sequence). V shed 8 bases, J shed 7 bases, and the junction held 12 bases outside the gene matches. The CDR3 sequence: CASERQGIESGYTF. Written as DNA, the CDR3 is TGTGCCAGCGAGCGACAGGGGATAGAATCTGGCTACACCTTC.

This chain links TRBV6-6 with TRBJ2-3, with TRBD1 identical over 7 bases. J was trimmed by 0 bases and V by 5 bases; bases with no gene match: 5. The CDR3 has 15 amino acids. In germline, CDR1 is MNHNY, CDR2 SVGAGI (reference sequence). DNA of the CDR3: TGTGCCAGCAGTGGCCCGGACAGGAGCACAGATACGCAGTATTTT. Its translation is CASSGPDRSTDTQYF.

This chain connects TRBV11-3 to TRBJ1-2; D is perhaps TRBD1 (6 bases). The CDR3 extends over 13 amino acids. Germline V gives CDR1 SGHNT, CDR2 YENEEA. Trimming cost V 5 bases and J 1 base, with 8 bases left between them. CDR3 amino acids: CASSEGGNYGYTF. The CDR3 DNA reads TGTGCCAGCAGCGAAGGGGGTAACTATGGCTACACCTTC.

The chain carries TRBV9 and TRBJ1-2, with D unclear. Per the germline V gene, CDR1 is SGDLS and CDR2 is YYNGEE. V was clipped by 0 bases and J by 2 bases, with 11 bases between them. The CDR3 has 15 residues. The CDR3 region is CASSVGGRVNYGYTF. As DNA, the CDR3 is TGTGCCAGCAGCGTAGGGGGAAGGGTGAACTATGGCTACACCTTC.

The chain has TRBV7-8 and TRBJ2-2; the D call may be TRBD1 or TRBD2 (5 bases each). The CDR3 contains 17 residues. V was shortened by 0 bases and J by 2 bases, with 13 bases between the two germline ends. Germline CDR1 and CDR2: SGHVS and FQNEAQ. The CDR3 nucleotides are TGTGCCAGCAGCTTAGCTGGCCGGGGCGTAAACACCGGGGAGCTGTTTTTT. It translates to CASSLAGRGVNTGELFF. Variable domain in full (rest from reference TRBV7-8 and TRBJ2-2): GAGVSQSPRYKVAKRGQDVALRCDPISGHVSLFWYQQALGQGPEFLTYFQNEAQLDKSGLPSDRFFAERPEGSVSTLKIQRTQQEDSAVYLCASSLAGRGVNTGELFFGEGSRLTVL.

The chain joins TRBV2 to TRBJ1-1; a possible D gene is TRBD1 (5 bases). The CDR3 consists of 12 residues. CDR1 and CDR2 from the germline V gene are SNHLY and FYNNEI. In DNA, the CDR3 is TGTGCAGCAGGGACGATGAACACTGAAGCTTTCTTT. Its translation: CAAGTMNTEAFF.

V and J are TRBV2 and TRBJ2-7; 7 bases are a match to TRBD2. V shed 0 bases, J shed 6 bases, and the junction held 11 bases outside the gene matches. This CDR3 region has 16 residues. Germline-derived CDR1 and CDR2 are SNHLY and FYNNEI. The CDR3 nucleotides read TGTGCCAGCAGTGAAGCCTCTGGGACTATGATTGCCGAGCAGTACTTC. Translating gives CASSEASGTMIAEQYF.

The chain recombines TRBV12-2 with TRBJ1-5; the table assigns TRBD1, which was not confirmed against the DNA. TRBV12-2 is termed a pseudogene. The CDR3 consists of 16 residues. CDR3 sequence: CASRLAGQGFYQPQHF. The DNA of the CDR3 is TGTGCAAGTCGCTTAGCGGGACAGGGGTTCTATCAGCCCCAGCATTTT.

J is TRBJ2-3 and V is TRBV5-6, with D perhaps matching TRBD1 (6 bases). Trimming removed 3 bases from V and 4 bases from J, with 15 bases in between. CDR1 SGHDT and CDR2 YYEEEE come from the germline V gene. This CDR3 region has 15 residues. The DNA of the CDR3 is TGTGCCAGCAGCTGGGGACATCTTGGGCCAGATACGCAGTATTTT. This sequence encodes CASSWGHLGPDTQYF. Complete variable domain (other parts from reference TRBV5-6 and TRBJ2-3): DAGVTQSPTHLIKTRGQQVTLRCSPKSGHDTVSWYQQALGQGPQFIFQYYEEEERQRGNFPDRFSGHQFPNYSSELNVNALLLGDSALYLCASSWGHLGPDTQYFGPGTRLTVL.

The CDR3 protein is CASITVRGSYEQYF. CDR3 in DNA: TGTGCCAGCATAACAGTAAGGGGAAGCTACGAGCAGTACTTC. V gene TRBV28 combines with J gene TRBJ2-7; D is perhaps TRBD1 (5 bases). The CDR3 spans 14 residues. V lost 7 bases, J lost 3 bases, and 16 bases lay in between. Germline assignment: CDR1 MDHEN and CDR2 SYDVKM.

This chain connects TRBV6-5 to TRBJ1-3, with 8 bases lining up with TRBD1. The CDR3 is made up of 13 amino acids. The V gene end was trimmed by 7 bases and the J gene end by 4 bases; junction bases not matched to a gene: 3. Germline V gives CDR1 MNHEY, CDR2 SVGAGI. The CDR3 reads CASTRTGGNTIYF. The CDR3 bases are TGTGCCAGCACCAGGACAGGGGGAAACACCATATATTTT.

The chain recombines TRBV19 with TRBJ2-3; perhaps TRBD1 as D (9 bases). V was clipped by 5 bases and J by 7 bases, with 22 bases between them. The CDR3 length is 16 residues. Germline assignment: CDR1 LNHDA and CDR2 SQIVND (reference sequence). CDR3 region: CASSASGTGTRYTQYF. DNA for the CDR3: TGTGCCAGTAGTGCTTCCGGGACAGGGACTAGATATACGCAGTATTTT.